This T cell receptor (beta chain) was recovered during a study of Graves' ophthalmopathy and Graves' hyperthyroidism. General study results and limits: In blood appeared most of the expanded thyroid clonotypes whose frequency exceeded 0.001. Between ophthalmopathy and stable hyperthyroidism, a 13-signature model drew a separation with nearly 90% sensitivity and 81.08% specificity.

Regarding this clonotype: Its antigen is still unknown.

RNA transcripts were the source from which TCR beta CDR3 regions were amplified. Second-round multiplex PCR came after first-round RT-PCR with HTBI primers. TCRdb reprocessed the multiplex PCR reads with MiXCR, giving one entry per CDR3 protein. The sample contains hundreds of thousands of distinct CDR3 sequences, approximately 15% of which appear only once. Sequenced sample: peripheral blood. The source is a woman aged 18-29 years with stable Graves' hyperthyroidism.

CDR3 amino acids: CASSDLGVRPQHF. As DNA, the CDR3 is TGTGCCAGCAGTGACCTTGGGGTACGGCCCCAGCATTTT. The V gene is TRBV6-1, the J gene TRBJ1-5; the D is unclear. Germline CDR1 MNHNS, CDR2 SASEGT. V lost 3 bases, J lost 9 bases, and 12 bases lay in between. CDR3 size: 13 residues.